This T cell receptor (beta chain) emerged from a study of blood T cell repertoires in COVID-19. Study context: Material from acute and convalescent COVID-19 was sourced from the United States, Italy and Spain. PBMCs, B-cell-depleted T cells, or T cells provided the cDNA or gDNA that made up the material.

Per the authors' pipeline: Reference gene primer amplification in the assay estimated nucleated cell counts. This table comes from immunoSEQ multiplex PCR, and its TCRdb copy is limited to in-frame clones, with some not included. The DNA gave D and trimming, while V, J and clone size come from that table. The sample lists 200,000 or so clones, roughly nine tenths occurring once. J was trimmed by 4 bases and V by 3 bases; bases with no gene match: 9. This CDR3 is built from 16 residues. The germline V gene encodes CDR1 SGHAT and CDR2 FQNNGV. The TCR comes from a man between 70 and 80 years old with active or convalescent COVID-19. The chain employs TRBV11-2 and TRBJ1-2; 9 nucleotides match TRBD1. The sample consisted of peripheral blood. The CDR3 bases are TGTGCCAGCAGCTTCACCCGGGACAGGGAGGGCTATGGCTACACCTTC. It specifies CASSFTRDREGYGYTF.